This T cell receptor (beta chain) originates from a study of blood T cell repertoires in COVID-19 (dated by TCRdb to 2020 to 2022). About the full investigation: Samples from collaborators originated in the United States, Italy and Spain and spanned both the acute and convalescent phases of COVID-19. Where HLA class I and class II types were available, the types were taken from metadata supplied by the sample provider, not from assay-based typing. The repertoires were released in a freely available public database meant as a resource for research on the immune response to SARS-CoV-2. Samples were obtained from the ongoing ImmuneRACE study (first 160 participants) and from over 1,000 subjects provided by 6 global collaborators. The prospective study material was composed of cDNA or gDNA derived from T cells, B-cell-depleted T cells, or PBMCs. A de-identified subject ID, COVID-19 status, age in years and sex were almost always included in the sample metadata. The dataset comprised deeply sampled blood TCRbeta repertoires from subjects exposed to, actively infected with, or recovered from COVID-19.

Study-wide findings and limitations: The quantity of clinical and demographic metadata differed by source and by participant and was supplied without curation.

The immunoSEQ Assay, a bias-controlled multiplex PCR, was used to amplify TCRbeta CDR3 regions from genomic DNA. Concerning the study's data processing: The number of nucleated cells in each sample was estimated from the amplification of reference gene primers within the assay. To quantify the absolute abundance of each unique TCRbeta CDR3 rearrangement, sequence reads were collapsed and filtered. For each sample, productive Simpson clonality was calculated by taking the square root of Simpson's diversity index across productive rearrangements. The immuneACCESS repertoire file appears here via TCRdb, limited to in-frame rearrangements. These files lack a portion of the clones; in checked studies, under half of the deficit traces to unresolved V genes, and the cause of the others is not known. V, J and clone size are taken as reported in that table, and D and trimming were inferred from the DNA itself. This sample lists 200,000 to 250,000 clones; around 90% were detected once. 0.87% of the sample is taken by the ten largest.

On this clone itself: This clone's antigen is unknown. No much larger clone exists at a distance of one base, and base qualities are not known.

Enrolling through a virtual design, the prospective study's participants ranged in age from roughly 18 to 95 years and lived across 24 United States geographic areas. To assign participants to cohorts, the prospective study relied on clinical history that participants themselves reported in a screening survey and a study questionnaire. Exposed participants were defined as having been in contact with someone with a PCR-confirmed or clinician-diagnosed COVID-19 case within 2 weeks of study entry. In the prospective study, whole blood, serum and a nasopharyngeal or oropharyngeal swab were collected from each participant by mobile phlebotomists. Participants in the prospective study had the option to provide additional blood draws and questionnaires over a roughly 2-month period. Blood samples from the prospective study were shipped frozen or at room temperature prior to DNA extraction. The TCR was taken from a man over 45 who had been exposed to COVID-19. The sequencing sample was made of PBMCs or T cells enriched from blood (not recorded which).

The bases read TGCGCCAGCAGCTTGGAGAATGTAGGGGGGGTCTATGGCTACACCTTC. It encodes CASSLENVGGVYGYTF. The V and J segments used are TRBV5-1 and TRBJ1-2, and possibly TRBD1, on 6 matching bases. The CDR1 and CDR2 encoded by the germline V gene are SGHRS and YFSETQ. Deletion took 0 bases off V and 4 bases off J, with a span of 16 bases between the germline ends. The CDR3 runs 16 residues from the cysteine to the phenylalanine. Only the CDR3 portion is preserved as DNA: 48 bases, with reading frame beginning at the first base.